The 11 T cell receptor beta chains below all came from one sample that was sequenced in a study of blood T cells in healthy people across ages. Combining a sample-barcoded 5' primer with a J-beta primer mix, a second PCR ran for about 6 to 12 cycles. TCRdb analysed the 5' RACE reads with MiXCR anew, one entry per CDR3 protein. The repertoire holds 2 million or so distinct CDR3 sequences, with about 50% as singletons. The sequenced sample consisted of blood. These receptors came from a woman aged 40 to 50 in good health.

This clonotype was counted a few times. V is TRBV7-2 and J is TRBJ2-3; D is unresolved. The CDR3 consists of 13 residues. Germline V gives CDR1 SGHTA, CDR2 FQGNSA. The germline V and J ends were trimmed by 1 base and 6 bases, with 8 bases remaining between them. The CDR3, as DNA: TGTGCCAGCAGCTTAGGGGTTCAGGATACGCAGTATTTT. Its protein is CASSLGVQDTQYF. The full variable domain, completed using reference TRBV7-2 and TRBJ2-3, is GAGVSQSPSNKVTEKGKDVELRCDPISGHTALYWYRQSLGQGLEFLIYFQGNSAPDKSGLPSDRFSAERTGGSVSTLTIQRTQQEDSAVYLCASSLGVQDTQYFGPGTRLTVL.

This chain connects TRBV6-1 to TRBJ2-7; 9 bases are a match to TRBD2. The V segment lost 7 bases and the J segment 2 bases; nucleotides outside the gene matches: 6. The CDR3 loop spans 14 amino acids. Germline V gene data show CDR1 as MNHNS and CDR2 as SASEGT. CDR3 in amino acids: CASTASGVPYEQYF. The CDR3 region has the DNA TGTGCCAGCACGGCTAGCGGGGTTCCCTACGAGCAGTACTTC.

This chain joins TRBV6-5 and TRBJ1-2, with D possibly matching TRBD1 (5 bases). CDR1 MNHEY and CDR2 SVGAGI come from the germline V gene. Trimming pared 0 bases from V and 4 bases from J, leaving 18 bases between. The CDR3 length is 17 residues. In nucleotides, the CDR3 is TGTGCCAGCAGTTACTCCATGACGGGACCGGGGGTCTATGGCTACACCTTC. It yields the protein CASSYSMTGPGVYGYTF.

V and J are TRBV18 and TRBJ2-7; 7 nucleotides align to TRBD2. The junction had 6 bases not matched to a gene; V was cut back by 0 bases and J by 4 bases. The CDR3 is 15 residues long. In germline, CDR1 is KGHSH, CDR2 LQKENI. In DNA, the CDR3 is TGTGCCAGCTCACCACCGTCAGCGGGGTCGTACGAGCAGTACTTC. Protein product: CASSPPSAGSYEQYF.

This chain joins TRBV4-3 and TRBJ2-7; a weak D match, TRBD1 (6 bases). Deletions cut 0 bases from V and 1 base from J, with 16 bases between. In germline, CDR1 is LGHNA, CDR2 YSLEER. There are 17 residues in the CDR3. CDR3 sequence reads: CASSQERWGPVSYEQYF. The CDR3 DNA follows: TGCGCCAGCAGCCAAGAGAGGTGGGGGCCAGTTTCCTACGAGCAGTACTTC.

The chain has TRBV6-2 or TRBV6-3 and TRBJ2-3; D gene unclear. V was trimmed by 2 bases and J by 6 bases, leaving 15 bases between them. The CDR3 is 15 residues long. Germline values: CDR1 MNHEY, CDR2 SVGEGT. The CDR3 loop reads CASSYSPGEPDTQYF. CDR3 in DNA: TGTGCCAGCAGTTACAGTCCTGGTGAGCCGGATACGCAGTATTTT.

This clonotype was counted only a few times. The V call is TRBV15, the J call TRBJ2-5, with D maybe TRBD1 (5 bases). V was shortened by 1 base and J by 1 base, with 13 bases between the two germline ends. This CDR3 is built from 16 residues. Germline CDR1 reads LNHNV; CDR2 reads YYDKDF (reference sequence). The CDR3, as DNA: TGTGCCACCAGCAGAGCCCCCAGGGTATCCCAAGAGACCCAGTACTTC. Protein: CATSRAPRVSQETQYF.

This clonotype was detected only a few times. The chain uses TRBV6-5 and TRBJ2-1; tentatively, D is TRBD2 (5 bases). The CDR3 spans 14 residues. Germline CDR1 MNHEY, CDR2 SVGAGI. V was cut by 7 bases and J by 5 bases, with 15 bases left in between. The CDR3 protein is CASTHEGSNNEQFF. For the CDR3, the DNA is TGTGCCAGCACCCACGAGGGTAGCAACAATGAGCAGTTCTTC.

The chain joins TRBV5-6 to TRBJ2-3, with D possibly called TRBD1 or TRBD2 (5 bases each). The germline gives CDR1 SGHDT, CDR2 YYEEEE. The CDR3 is 15 amino acids. Between the trimmed V and J ends, which lost 1 base and 2 bases, there was a span of 11 bases. The CDR3 nucleotides read TGTGCCAGCAGCTTGCGTGGGACCTTCACAGATACGCAGTATTTT. Translating it yields CASSLRGTFTDTQYF.

This clonotype was detected a few times. The J gene is TRBJ2-3, the V gene TRBV20-1; the D gene is possibly TRBD2 (6 bases). Trimming stripped 4 bases from V and 1 base from J, with 15 bases between. From germline, CDR1 is DFQATT and CDR2 SNEGSKA (reference sequence). CDR3 length equals 15 residues. This chain's CDR3 is CSAILARGRTDTQYF. CDR3 DNA: TGCAGTGCTATATTGGCGCGGGGTCGCACAGATACGCAGTATTTT.

This clonotype was counted a few times. This chain links TRBV7-2 with TRBJ2-1; a possible D gene is TRBD2 (5 bases). The V and J ends lost 5 bases and 4 bases respectively, with 15 bases between them. Germline V gives CDR1 SGHTA, CDR2 FQGNSA. This CDR3 has 15 residues. The CDR3, as DNA: TGTGCCAGCAGCCTGGGGATGTCGGGGTACAATGAGCAGTTCTTC. Protein sequence: CASSLGMSGYNEQFF. Complete variable domain (other parts from reference TRBV7-2 and TRBJ2-1): GAGVSQSPSNKVTEKGKDVELRCDPISGHTALYWYRQSLGQGLEFLIYFQGNSAPDKSGLPSDRFSAERTGGSVSTLTIQRTQQEDSAVYLCASSLGMSGYNEQFFGPGTRLTVL.